Sequencing of this T cell receptor beta chain was carried out in a study of T-cell reconstitution after alpha-beta-depleted transplantation in children (dated by TCRdb to about 2016). For the study in its entirety: Using TCR repertoire profiling, the study quantitatively followed how T-cell immune reconstitution unfolded in children after TCRalphabeta/CD19-depleted allogeneic hematopoietic cell transplantation.

Libraries were constructed by PCR. TCRdb shows the sequencer as Illumina HiSeq 2500. To normalize quantification of the TCRbeta repertoire, the TCR libraries were built with molecular barcoding that relied on unique molecular identifiers. TCRdb's own reprocessing of the public reads used fastp at Q25 and MiXCR and kept productive beta chains. Entries that share a CDR3 protein sequence are merged under the most common genes and DNA. Recorded for this sample are more than 450,000 distinct CDR3 sequences; roughly 18% of them occurred a single time. Of the sample, more than 2.5% is held by the ten largest clones. As regards this clonotype: The clone's antigen remains unknown. No per-base quality is available; no much larger clone lies one base away.

V loses 4 bases at its end and J loses 5 bases; junction bases beyond the gene matches: 7. Via the germline V gene, CDR1 is SQVTM and CDR2 ANQGSEA. The CDR3 spans 13 residues, from the cysteine through the phenylalanine. The retained sequence is limited to the CDR3, 39 bases, with the frame set at the first base. The specimen was PBMCs from the stem cell graft donor, collected from the stem cell graft. The sequence came from a human donor who donated a stem cell graft to a child with acute lymphoblastic leukemia. Recombination joined TRBV29-1 with TRBJ2-5; TRBD1 matches 7 bases in the middle. The CDR3 reads as follows: CSVAGTAPETQYF. At the DNA level, the sequence is TGCAGCGTTGCGGGGACAGCACCGGAGACCCAGTACTTC.